The 25 T cell receptor beta chains listed next were all sequenced from one sample in a study of blood T cells in healthy people across ages. Primed by a sample-barcoded 5' primer and a J-beta primer mix, a second PCR proceeded for roughly 7 to 11 cycles. TCRdb independently ran MiXCR on the 5' RACE reads; one entry per CDR3 protein. This sample carries roughly 1.9 million distinct CDR3 sequences, approximately 40% of them seen once, and the ten largest clones take about 21%. Material for sequencing was blood. The receptors shown here come from a human donor in good health.

This chain connects TRBV5-1 to TRBJ1-1; no clear D. Trimming removed 7 bases at V and 2 bases at J, with 12 bases between. The CDR3 has 13 amino acids. Germline lookup yields CDR1 SGHRS and CDR2 YFSETQ. The CDR3 loop reads CASRRAENTEAFF. The DNA for the CDR3 is TGCGCCAGCCGTAGGGCGGAAAACACTGAAGCTTTCTTT.

This clonotype was counted a few times. Mismatch with germline at one junction end may stem from a read error. V and J are TRBV6-5 and TRBJ2-3, with 9 bases matching TRBD2. CDR1 and CDR2 from the germline V gene are MNHEY and SVGAGI. CDR3 size: 16 residues. CDR3 residues: CASSPRLAARTGTQYF. DNA for the CDR3: TGTGCCAGCAGTCCAAGACTAGCGGCCAGAACAGGTACGCAGTATTTT.

The chain has TRBV27 and TRBJ1-2; possible D gene TRBD1, 5 bases. Germline V CDR1 and CDR2: MNHEY, SMNVEV (reference sequence). This CDR3 is built from 15 residues. V was clipped by 7 bases and J by 3 bases, with 18 bases between them. CDR3 region: CASTLSPGGYYGYTF. The CDR3 nucleotides read TGTGCCAGCACCCTCAGCCCCGGGGGGTACTATGGCTACACCTTC.

This clonotype was observed a few times. The V gene is TRBV29-1, the J gene TRBJ1-2; D not resolved. The CDR3 spans 14 residues. With 8 bases removed from V and 8 bases from J, the gap between germline ends came to 24 bases. Germline V gives CDR1 SQVTM, CDR2 ANQGSEA. The CDR3 loop is CSISDGSALGGYTF. The CDR3 DNA reads TGCAGCATCTCGGACGGCTCGGCCTTGGGCGGCTACACCTTC. Together with reference TRBV29-1 and TRBJ1-2, the CDR3 gives the full variable domain: SAVISQKPSRDICQRGTSLTIQCQVDSQVTMMFWYRQQPGQSLTLIATANQGSEATYESGFVIDKFPISRPNLTFSTLTVSNMSPEDSSIYLCSISDGSALGGYTFGSGTRLTVV.

This chain joins TRBV15 and TRBJ1-5; 9 bases fit TRBD1. The CDR3 is 15 amino acids. Germline CDR1 and CDR2: LNHNV and YYDKDF (reference sequence). The junction had 4 bases not matched to a gene; V was cut back by 7 bases and J by 0 bases. For the CDR3, the DNA is TGTGCCACCACCAGGGACAGGGATAGCAATCAGCCCCAGCATTTT. It specifies CATTRDRDSNQPQHF.

V is TRBV20-1 and J is TRBJ2-7; D is unresolved. In germline, CDR1 is DFQATT, CDR2 SNEGSKA (reference sequence). V lost 3 bases and J lost 0, with 9 bases in between. The CDR3 contains 13 residues. CDR3 amino acids: CSARHGYSYEQYF. CDR3 DNA sequence: TGCAGTGCTAGGCACGGGTACTCCTACGAGCAGTACTTC.

The chain carries TRBV9 and TRBJ1-2, with D hard to call. V shed 0 bases and J shed 8 bases, with 14 bases lying between them. This CDR3 spans 14 amino acids. Germline lookup yields CDR1 SGDLS and CDR2 YYNGEE. CDR3 in DNA: TGTGCCAGCAGCGTAGAAGAGATCCCGGGGGGCTACACCTTC. It specifies CASSVEEIPGGYTF.

The chain recombines TRBV6-1 with TRBJ1-2, with D possibly matching TRBD1 (6 bases). The germline V gene has CDR1 MNHNS and CDR2 SASEGT. The CDR3 has 14 residues. Trimming took off 1 base at V and 4 bases at J, with 10 bases between the two ends. The CDR3: CASSEVVQGYGYTF. CDR3 sequence (DNA): TGTGCCAGCAGTGAAGTGGTACAGGGCTATGGCTACACCTTC.

This clonotype came up once. The chain uses TRBV7-2 and TRBJ2-7, with D perhaps assigned TRBD1 or TRBD2 (5 bases each). CDR1 and CDR2 (germline): SGHTA, FQGNSA. The V gene lost 5 bases and the J gene lost 3 bases, with 17 bases spanning the gap. This CDR3 region has 15 residues. The CDR3 region is CASSRSRGQVYEQYF. In DNA, the CDR3 is TGTGCCAGCAGCCGTTCCCGGGGCCAAGTCTACGAGCAGTACTTC. The variable domain in full, completed from reference TRBV7-2 and TRBJ2-7, reads GAGVSQSPSNKVTEKGKDVELRCDPISGHTALYWYRQSLGQGLEFLIYFQGNSAPDKSGLPSDRFSAERTGGSVSTLTIQRTQQEDSAVYLCASSRSRGQVYEQYFGPGTRLTVT.

This clonotype was seen a few times. The chain links TRBV15 to TRBJ2-2, with D unclear. V lost 0 bases, J lost 3 bases, and 17 bases lay in between. The germline V gene encodes CDR1 LNHNV and CDR2 YYDKDF (reference sequence). CDR3 length: 18 amino acids. The CDR3 loop reads CATSRDVNWQADTGELFF. CDR3 sequence (DNA): TGTGCCACCAGCAGAGATGTAAATTGGCAGGCGGACACCGGGGAGCTGTTTTTT.

Details on this clonotype: Relative to the germline gene, one junction end is altered; a read error may explain this. The chain joins TRBV7-7 to TRBJ2-1; no reliable D call. Germline assignment: CDR1 SSHAT and CDR2 FNYEAQ (reference sequence). The CDR3 loop spans 14 amino acids. DNA of the CDR3: TGTGCTAGCAGCTTAAGCCCAGCCTACAATGAGCAGTTCTTC. Encoded protein: CASSLSPAYNEQFF.

This chain connects TRBV5-6 to TRBJ1-2; tentative D call: TRBD1 (6 bases). The germline V and J ends were trimmed by 0 bases and 6 bases, with 15 bases remaining between them. The CDR3 length is 15 residues. Germline values: CDR1 SGHDT, CDR2 YYEEEE. In nucleotides, the CDR3 is TGTGCCAGCAGCTTGGCCCTCGAGGGGGTGGATGGCTACACCTTC. This sequence encodes CASSLALEGVDGYTF.

This clonotype appeared a few times. The rearrangement joins TRBV5-1 to TRBJ2-1; D may be TRBD1 or TRBD2 (5 bases each). The ends were cut back, 2 bases at V and 10 bases at J, with 13 bases in the middle. Germline values: CDR1 SGHRS, CDR2 YFSETQ. The CDR3 runs to 13 residues. In DNA form, the CDR3 reads TGCGCCAGCAGCTTCGGGACGGACCAGGAGCAGTTCTTC. Protein sequence: CASSFGTDQEQFF. The full variable domain, with the rest looked up from reference TRBV5-1 and TRBJ2-1, is KAGVTQTPRYLIKTRGQQVTLSCSPISGHRSVSWYQQTPGQGLQFLFEYFSETQRNKGNFPGRFSGRQFSNSRSEMNVSTLELGDSALYLCASSFGTDQEQFFGPGTRLTVL.

The rearrangement joins TRBV20-1 to TRBJ2-5; no firm D call. CDR3 length equals 14 residues. V lost 6 bases and J lost 4, with 18 bases in between. CDR1 DFQATT and CDR2 SNEGSKA come from the germline V gene (reference sequence). The CDR3 DNA reads TGCAGTGCGTCGGTGGAAGGTGTGGGAGAGACCCAGTACTTC. Amino acid sequence: CSASVEGVGETQYF.

In its sample, this clonotype was seen a few times. The chain employs TRBV12-3 or TRBV12-4 and TRBJ1-2, with unresolved D. This CDR3 is built from 15 residues. Trimming took off 7 bases at V and 3 bases at J, with 18 bases between the two ends. CDR3 coding DNA: TGTGCCAGCATCACCTGGGAGGGTAGCGACTATGGCTACACCTTC. Translation: CASITWEGSDYGYTF.

The rearrangement links TRBV6-5 to TRBJ1-1; D is ambiguous. Germline assignment: CDR1 MNHEY and CDR2 SVGAGI. The CDR3 covers 12 residues. V was cut by 7 bases and J by 5 bases, with 11 bases left in between. The CDR3 loop reads CASIHLGTEAFF. CDR3 DNA sequence: TGTGCCAGCATCCACCTTGGGACTGAAGCTTTCTTT.

A word on this clonotype: One end of the junction is discordant with germline, which a read error may explain. The V and J genes are TRBV12-3 or TRBV12-4 and TRBJ1-2, with a tentative D call TRBD1 (5 bases). The CDR3 totals 14 residues. The CDR3 sequence is CASGSGGKNSGYTF. Written as DNA, the CDR3 is TGTGCCTCCGGGTCGGGGGGAAAGAACTCTGGCTACACCTTC.

As regards this clonotype: Compared with germline, one end of the junction differs, possibly owing to a read error. The V gene is TRBV2, the J gene TRBJ2-2; TRBD2 aligns across 7 bases. This CDR3 comprises 12 residues. The germline CDR1 and CDR2 sequences are SNHLY and FYNNEI. The CDR3 here is CASSGSGGGLFF. The CDR3 DNA follows: TGTGCCAGCAGTGGGTCGGGCGGGGGGCTGTTTTTT.

Written as DNA, the CDR3 is TGTGCCAGCAGCTTTGGGACTTCGGGACAGGGTACTGAAGCTTTCTTT. Residues: CASSFGTSGQGTEAFF. This chain connects TRBV7-8 to TRBJ1-1; 9 nucleotides line up with TRBD1. Trimming took 3 bases from V and 5 from J; bases not matched to a gene: 10. CDR3 length: 16 amino acids. The germline gives CDR1 SGHVS, CDR2 FQNEAQ.

The rearrangement uses TRBV7-8 and TRBJ1-2; D remains ambiguous. This CDR3 has 17 residues. The germline V and J ends were trimmed by 3 bases and 4 bases, with 21 bases remaining between them. Looked up from germline, CDR1 is SGHVS and CDR2 is FQNEAQ. CDR3 amino acids: CASSFTKGREDVYGYTF. DNA for the CDR3: TGTGCCAGCAGCTTTACTAAAGGTCGGGAGGACGTCTATGGCTACACCTTC.

To note about this clonotype: An end of the junction does not agree with germline; a read error may underlie this. The CDR3 protein is CSAEGGLNQPRHF. Here the CDR3 DNA reads TGCAGTGCTGAAGGGGGCCTGAATCAGCCCCGGCATTTT. The rearrangement joins TRBV20-1 to TRBJ1-5, with 7 positions matching TRBD1. The germline gives CDR1 DFQATT, CDR2 SNEGSKA (reference sequence). The CDR3 sequence is 13 residues long.

CDR3 sequence (DNA): TGCAGCGTTTGGACAGGGGGCGCAGATACGCAGTATTTT. This sequence encodes CSVWTGGADTQYF. The chain couples TRBV29-1 to TRBJ2-3; 11 bases agree with TRBD1. In germline, CDR1 is SQVTM, CDR2 ANQGSEA. The V gene end was trimmed by 5 bases and the J gene end by 4 bases; junction bases not matched to a gene: 2. This CDR3 region has 13 residues.

Only a few counts were recorded for this clonotype. The chain is built from TRBV6-5 and TRBJ2-5; TRBD2 matches 7 bases. Per germline, CDR1 MNHEY and CDR2 SVGAGI. J gave up 5 bases and V 6 bases, and 6 bases lay outside the gene matches. The CDR3 extends over 13 amino acids. The DNA for the CDR3 is TGTGCCAGCAGCGGGGACTACGGGGAGACCCAGTACTTC. This encodes CASSGDYGETQYF.

This clonotype occurred a few times. V usage is TRBV7-2 and J usage is TRBJ1-2; D unresolved. This CDR3 comprises 13 residues. Trimming took 5 bases from V and 9 from J, leaving 16 bases between them. CDR1 and CDR2 from the germline V gene are SGHTA and FQGNSA. The CDR3 DNA follows: TGTGCCAGCAGCCCAACCTCCGACGGTCGCTACACCTTC. Amino acids: CASSPTSDGRYTF.

This clonotype has only a few counts. This chain uses TRBV5-1 with TRBJ2-5, with 7 bases that match TRBD1. There are 14 residues in the CDR3. CDR1 and CDR2 (germline): SGHRS, YFSETQ. V lost 4 bases and J lost 5; bases outside the gene matches: 8. This CDR3 is CASSLGQDPETQYF. In DNA, the CDR3 is TGCGCCAGCAGCCTCGGACAGGATCCGGAGACCCAGTACTTC.